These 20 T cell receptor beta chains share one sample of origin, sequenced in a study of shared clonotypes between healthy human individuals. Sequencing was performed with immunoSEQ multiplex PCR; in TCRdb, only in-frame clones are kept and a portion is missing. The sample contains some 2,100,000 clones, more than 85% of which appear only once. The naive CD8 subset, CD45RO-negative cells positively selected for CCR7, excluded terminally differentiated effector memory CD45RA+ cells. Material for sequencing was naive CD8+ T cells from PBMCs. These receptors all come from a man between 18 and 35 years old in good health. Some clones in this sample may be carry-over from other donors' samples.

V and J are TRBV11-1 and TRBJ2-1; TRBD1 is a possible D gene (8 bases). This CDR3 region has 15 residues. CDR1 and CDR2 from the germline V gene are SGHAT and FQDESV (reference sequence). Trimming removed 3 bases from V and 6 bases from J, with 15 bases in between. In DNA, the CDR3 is TGTGCCAGCAGCTTCAGGACAGGGAGGGTCAATGAGCAGTTCTTC. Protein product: CASSFRTGRVNEQFF.

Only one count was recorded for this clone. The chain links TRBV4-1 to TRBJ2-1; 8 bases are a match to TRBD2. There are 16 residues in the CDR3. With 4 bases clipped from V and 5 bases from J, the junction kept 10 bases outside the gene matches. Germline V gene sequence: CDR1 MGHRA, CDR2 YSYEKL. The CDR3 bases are TGCGCCAGCAGCCCTCCTACTAGCGGACCCAACAATGAGCAGTTCTTC. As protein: CASSPPTSGPNNEQFF.

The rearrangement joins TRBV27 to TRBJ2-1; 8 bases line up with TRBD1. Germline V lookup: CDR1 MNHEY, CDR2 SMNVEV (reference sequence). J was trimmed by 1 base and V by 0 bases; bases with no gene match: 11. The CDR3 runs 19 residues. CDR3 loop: CASSLSGTGIVSSYNEQFF. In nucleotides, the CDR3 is TGTGCCAGCAGTTTATCAGGGACAGGAATAGTTAGTTCCTACAATGAGCAGTTCTTC.

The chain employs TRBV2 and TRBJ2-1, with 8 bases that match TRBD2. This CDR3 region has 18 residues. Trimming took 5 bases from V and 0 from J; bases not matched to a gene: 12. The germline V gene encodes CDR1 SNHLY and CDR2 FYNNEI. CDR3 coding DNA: TGTGCCAGCAGTCTCTCCCTAGCGGGCCAGAGCTCCTACAATGAGCAGTTCTTC. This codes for CASSLSLAGQSSYNEQFF.

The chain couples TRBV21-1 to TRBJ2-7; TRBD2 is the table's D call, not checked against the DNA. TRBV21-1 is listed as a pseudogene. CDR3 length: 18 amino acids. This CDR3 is CASSNPNARETSTYEQYF. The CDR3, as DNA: TGTGCCAGCAGCAATCCGAACGCTCGGGAAACCTCCACCTACGAGCAGTACTTC.

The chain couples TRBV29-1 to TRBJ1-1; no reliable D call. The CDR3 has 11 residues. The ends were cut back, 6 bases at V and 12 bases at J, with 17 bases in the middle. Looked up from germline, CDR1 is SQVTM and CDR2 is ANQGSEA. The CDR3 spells CSVPKARRTFF. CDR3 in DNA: TGCAGCGTGCCGAAGGCACGGAGGACTTTCTTT.

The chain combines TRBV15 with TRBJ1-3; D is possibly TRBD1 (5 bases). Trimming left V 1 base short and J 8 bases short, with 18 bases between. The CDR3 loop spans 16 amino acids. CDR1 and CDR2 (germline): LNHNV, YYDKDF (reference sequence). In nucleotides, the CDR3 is TGTGCCACCAGCAGAGGGTTCCGGACACTGGAACACACCATATATTTT. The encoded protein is CATSRGFRTLEHTIYF.

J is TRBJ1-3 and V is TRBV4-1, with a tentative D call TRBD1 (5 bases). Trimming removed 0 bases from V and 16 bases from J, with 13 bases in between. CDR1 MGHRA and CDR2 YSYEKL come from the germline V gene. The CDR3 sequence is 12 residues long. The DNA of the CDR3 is TGCGCCAGCAGCCAAGATTGGGGCGGCTTCTATTTT. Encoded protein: CASSQDWGGFYF.

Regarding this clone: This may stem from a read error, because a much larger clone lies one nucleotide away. This CDR3 reads CASSWDSSYEQYF. As DNA, the CDR3 is TGTGCCAGCAGTTGGGACAGCTCCTACGAGCAGTACTTC. The rearrangement links TRBV28 to TRBJ2-7; TRBD1 aligns across 7 bases. Per the germline V gene, CDR1 is MDHEN and CDR2 is SYDVKM. J lost 0 bases, V lost 4 bases, and 0 bases had no gene match. The CDR3 extends over 13 amino acids.

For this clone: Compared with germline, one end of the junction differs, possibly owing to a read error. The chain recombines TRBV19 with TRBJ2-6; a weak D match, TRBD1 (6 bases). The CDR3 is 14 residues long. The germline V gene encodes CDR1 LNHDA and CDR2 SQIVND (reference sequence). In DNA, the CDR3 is TGTGCCACCACCCCGGGCCCAGGGGTCAACGTCCTGACTTTC. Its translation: CATTPGPGVNVLTF.

In nucleotides, the CDR3 is TGTGCCAGCAGCTTTGCGACAGAAGCTTTCTTT. Encoded protein: CASSFATEAFF. V and J are TRBV11-1 and TRBJ1-1; D is unclear. The CDR3 spans 11 residues. Germline V gene lookup returns CDR1 SGHAT and CDR2 FQDESV (reference sequence). V lost 3 bases, J lost 8 bases, and 7 bases lay in between.

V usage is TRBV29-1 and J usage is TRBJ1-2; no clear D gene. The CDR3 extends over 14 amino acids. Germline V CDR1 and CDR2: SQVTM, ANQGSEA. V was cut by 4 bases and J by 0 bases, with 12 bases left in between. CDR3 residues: CSVVYGSANYGYTF. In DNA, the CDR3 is TGCAGCGTTGTTTACGGGTCGGCTAACTATGGCTACACCTTC. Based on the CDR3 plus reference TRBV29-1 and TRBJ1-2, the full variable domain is SAVISQKPSRDICQRGTSLTIQCQVDSQVTMMFWYRQQPGQSLTLIATANQGSEATYESGFVIDKFPISRPNLTFSTLTVSNMSPEDSSIYLCSVVYGSANYGYTFGSGTRLTVV.

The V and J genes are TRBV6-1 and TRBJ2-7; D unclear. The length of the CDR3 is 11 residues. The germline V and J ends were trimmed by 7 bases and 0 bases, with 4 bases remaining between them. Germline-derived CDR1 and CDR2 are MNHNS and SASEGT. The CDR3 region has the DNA TGTGCCAGCATCGGCTCCTACGAGCAGTACTTC. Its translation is CASIGSYEQYF.

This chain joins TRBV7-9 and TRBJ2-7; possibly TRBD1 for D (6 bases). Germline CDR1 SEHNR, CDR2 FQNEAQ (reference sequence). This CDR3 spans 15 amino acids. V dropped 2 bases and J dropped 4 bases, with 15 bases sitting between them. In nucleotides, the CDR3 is TGTGCCAGCAGCTTAACTACAGGGCCAGCTTACGAGCAGTACTTC. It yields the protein CASSLTTGPAYEQYF.

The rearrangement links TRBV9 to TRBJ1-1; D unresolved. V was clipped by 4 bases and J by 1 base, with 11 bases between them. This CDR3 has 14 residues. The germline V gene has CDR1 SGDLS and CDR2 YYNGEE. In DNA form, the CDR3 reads TGTGCCAGCAGCTCCACTGGGAGGAACACTGAAGCTTTCTTT. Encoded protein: CASSSTGRNTEAFF.

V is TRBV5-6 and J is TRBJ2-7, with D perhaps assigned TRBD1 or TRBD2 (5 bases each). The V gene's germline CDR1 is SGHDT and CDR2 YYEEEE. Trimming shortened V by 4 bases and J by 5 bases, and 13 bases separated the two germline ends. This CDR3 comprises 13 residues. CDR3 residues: CASSLGTGHEQYF. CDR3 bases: TGTGCCAGCAGCCTTGGGACCGGCCACGAGCAGTACTTC.

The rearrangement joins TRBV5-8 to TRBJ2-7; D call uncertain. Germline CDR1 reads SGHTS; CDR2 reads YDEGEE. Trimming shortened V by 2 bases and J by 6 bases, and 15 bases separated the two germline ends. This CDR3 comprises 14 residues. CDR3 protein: CASSLQNYAAEQYF. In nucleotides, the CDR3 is TGTGCCAGCAGCTTACAGAATTACGCGGCCGAGCAGTACTTC.

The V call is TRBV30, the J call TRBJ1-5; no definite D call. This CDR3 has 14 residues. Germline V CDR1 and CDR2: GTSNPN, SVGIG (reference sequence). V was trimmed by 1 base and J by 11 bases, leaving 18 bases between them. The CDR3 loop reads CAWSDIISSGAQHF. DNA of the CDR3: TGTGCCTGGAGTGACATTATAAGCTCTGGGGCCCAGCATTTT.

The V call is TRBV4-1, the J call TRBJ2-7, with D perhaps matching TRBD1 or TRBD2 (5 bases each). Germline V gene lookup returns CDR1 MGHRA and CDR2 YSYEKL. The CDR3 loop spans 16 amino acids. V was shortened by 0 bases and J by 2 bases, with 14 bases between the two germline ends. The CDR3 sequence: CASSQDSGLAPYEQYF. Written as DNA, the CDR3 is TGCGCCAGCAGCCAAGATTCAGGGCTAGCCCCCTACGAGCAGTACTTC.

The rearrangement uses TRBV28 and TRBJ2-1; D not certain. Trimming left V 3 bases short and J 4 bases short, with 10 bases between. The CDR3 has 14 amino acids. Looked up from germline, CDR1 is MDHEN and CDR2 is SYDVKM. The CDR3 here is CASSFRRTYNEQFF. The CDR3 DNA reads TGTGCCAGCAGTTTTCGCAGGACGTACAATGAGCAGTTCTTC.